Listed here are 18 T cell receptor beta chains from one sample, sequenced in a study of T cells in Graves' hyperthyroidism and ophthalmopathy (dated by TCRdb to between 2018 and 2021). The library was obtained by multiplex PCR. Sequencing instrument: Illumina HiSeq 2000. Amplification of TCR beta CDR3 regions was carried out from RNA transcripts. For the first round of RT-PCR on the TCR CDR3, the HTBI primer set was used together with the Qiagen OneStep RT-PCR kit. The public reads were reanalyzed by TCRdb: fastp trimming at Q25, MiXCR alignment, in-frame beta chains only. Here each entry gathers all rows of one CDR3 protein and keeps the most common genes and DNA. For this sample there are roughly 710,000 distinct CDR3 sequences; 30% to 40% appear just once. The ten largest clonotypes hold around 31% of the sample. The sample taken for sequencing was blood. Receptors originate from a middle-aged woman with Graves' hyperthyroidism.

This clonotype came up a few times. CDR3 amino acids: CASSLRDRPFGGYTF. CDR3 DNA: TGTGCCAGCAGCTTGCGGGACAGACCTTTCGGGGGCTACACCTTC. This chain uses TRBV5-8 with TRBJ1-2, with 7 bases that match TRBD1. Germline V gene sequence: CDR1 SGHTS, CDR2 YDEGEE. The CDR3 has 15 residues. After removal of 1 base from V and 8 bases from J, the junction contained 11 bases not matched to a gene.

This clonotype occurred a few times. V gene TRBV20-1 combines with J gene TRBJ2-7; perhaps D is TRBD1 or TRBD2 (5 bases each). The CDR3 totals 15 residues. V shed 0 bases and J shed 4 bases, with 16 bases lying between them. Germline V gives CDR1 DFQATT, CDR2 SNEGSKA (reference sequence). The CDR3 spells CSARDPGDQGYEQYF. The CDR3 DNA sequence: TGCAGTGCTAGAGATCCCGGGGACCAGGGATACGAGCAGTACTTC.

This clonotype was picked up many times. The chain links TRBV7-2 to TRBJ2-5; a weak D match, TRBD2 (6 bases). CDR3 length: 16 residues. V was shortened by 2 bases and J by 2 bases, with 15 bases between the two germline ends. Germline V gene sequence: CDR1 SGHTA, CDR2 FQGNSA. DNA of the CDR3: TGTGCCAGCAGCTTATCAGGAGGGCAGGGACAAGAGACCCAGTACTTC. Translation: CASSLSGGQGQETQYF.

The chain employs TRBV2 and TRBJ2-5; TRBD1 aligns across 7 bases. CDR1 and CDR2 (germline): SNHLY, FYNNEI. With V trimmed by 4 bases and J by 4 bases, 3 bases remained unmatched. The CDR3 has 13 amino acids. CDR3 bases: TGTGCCAGCAGTGGGACAGGCCCAGAGACCCAGTACTTC. This gives the protein CASSGTGPETQYF. Supplemented by reference TRBV2 and TRBJ2-5, the full variable domain reads EPEVTQTPSHQVTQMGQEVILRCVPISNHLYFYWYRQILGQKVEFLVSFYNNEISEKSEIFDDQFSVERPDGSNFTLKIRSTKLEDSAMYFCASSGTGPETQYFGPGTRLLVL.

The chain joins TRBV12-3 or TRBV12-4 to TRBJ2-5, with 10 bases aligning to TRBD2. V was pared by 5 bases and J by 4 bases, with 7 bases of the junction left unmatched. This CDR3 spans 15 amino acids. Written as DNA, the CDR3 is TGTGCCAGCAGTGCCACGGGGACTAGCGTAGAGACCCAGTACTTC. Translation gives CASSATGTSVETQYF.

This clonotype showed up just a few times. J is TRBJ2-2 and V is TRBV24-1; the match to TRBD1 covers 7 bases. The J segment lost 3 bases and the V segment lost 7 bases, leaving 4 bases of the junction unmatched. Per the germline V gene, CDR1 is KGHDR and CDR2 is SFDVKD. This CDR3 comprises 14 residues. As DNA, the CDR3 is TGTGCCACCAGCGAGGGGGCGGACACCGGGGAGCTGTTTTTT. Translating it yields CATSEGADTGELFF.

This clonotype was recorded at least ten times. The rearrangement joins TRBV20-1 to TRBJ2-5; 7 bases align to TRBD2. This CDR3 is 15 amino acids long. CDR1 is DFQATT and CDR2 is SNEGSKA in the germline V gene (reference sequence). Unmatched junction bases numbered 11, after V lost 3 bases and J lost 4 bases. The CDR3, as DNA: TGCAGTGCTAGGGGGCTCCGGGAGGTTCGAGAGACCCAGTACTTC. Translation gives CSARGLREVRETQYF.

This chain joins TRBV10-2 and TRBJ2-2; D is unclear. Trimming removed 6 bases at V and 3 bases at J, with 14 bases between. CDR3 length equals 15 residues. From germline, CDR1 is WSHSY and CDR2 SAAADI. CDR3 region: CASSLGSYYTGELFF. CDR3 sequence (DNA): TGCGCCAGCAGCTTAGGGTCCTATTACACCGGGGAGCTGTTTTTT.

This chain uses TRBV20-1 with TRBJ1-5; D is perhaps TRBD1 (6 bases). Germline values: CDR1 DFQATT, CDR2 SNEGSKA (reference sequence). The V end was cut by 0 bases, the J end by 1 base, with 13 bases between. This CDR3 comprises 16 residues. CDR3 nucleotide sequence: TGCAGTGCTAGAGATCCCAGGGGCGGGAGCAATCAGCCCCAGCATTTT. It encodes CSARDPRGGSNQPQHF.

A few counts support this clonotype. V is TRBV7-2 and J is TRBJ1-1; 8 nucleotides align to TRBD1. The CDR3 is 14 amino acids. With V trimmed by 5 bases and J by 3 bases, 5 bases remained unmatched. CDR1 and CDR2 from the germline V gene are SGHTA and FQGNSA. The CDR3 DNA follows: TGTGCCAGCAGCCGTGAGACAGGGGACACTGAAGCTTTCTTT. It encodes CASSRETGDTEAFF. Variable domain in full (rest from reference TRBV7-2 and TRBJ1-1): GAGVSQSPSNKVTEKGKDVELRCDPISGHTALYWYRQSLGQGLEFLIYFQGNSAPDKSGLPSDRFSAERTGGSVSTLTIQRTQQEDSAVYLCASSRETGDTEAFFGQGTRLTVV.

This clonotype was counted only a few times. V usage is TRBV7-2 and J usage is TRBJ2-2; 16 bases match TRBD2. Germline CDR1 is SGHTA and CDR2 is FQGNSA. V was pared by 3 bases and J by 4 bases, with 8 bases of the junction left unmatched. The CDR3 contains 19 residues. The CDR3, as DNA: TGTGCCAGCAGCTTCACCGGGACTAGCGGGAGGGGAGTCACCGGGGAGCTGTTTTTT. This gives the protein CASSFTGTSGRGVTGELFF.

This clonotype was detected ten times or more. The chain links TRBV10-1 to TRBJ1-6; D gene unclear. Germline V gene sequence: CDR1 WNHNN, CDR2 SYGVQD (reference sequence). Trimming stripped 2 bases from V and 8 bases from J, with 4 bases between. The length of the CDR3 is 12 residues. Written as DNA, the CDR3 is TGCGCCAGCAGTGAGCAAGATTCACCCCTCCACTTT. Protein: CASSEQDSPLHF.

This clonotype was found many times. This chain joins TRBV7-9 and TRBJ1-2; 8 bases agree with TRBD1. In germline, CDR1 is SEHNR, CDR2 FQNEAQ (reference sequence). The CDR3 runs 15 residues. V dropped 3 bases and J dropped 3; count of bases not matched to a gene: 6. The CDR3 DNA is TGTGCCAGCAGCTTCGTTTCAGGGGGCCACTATGGCTACACCTTC. Its translation: CASSFVSGGHYGYTF.

The J gene is TRBJ1-2, the V gene TRBV7-2, with 9 bases that match TRBD1. CDR3 length: 17 residues. The V segment lost 5 bases and the J segment 4 bases; nucleotides outside the gene matches: 14. Germline V lookup: CDR1 SGHTA, CDR2 FQGNSA. CDR3 region: CASSHGRTGEYGYGYTF. CDR3 coding DNA: TGTGCCAGCAGCCACGGAAGGACAGGGGAATACGGCTATGGCTACACCTTC.

This clonotype was found many times. This chain joins TRBV6-5 and TRBJ2-5; a weak D match, TRBD2 (5 bases). CDR3 size: 13 residues. Germline CDR1 and CDR2: MNHEY and SVGAGI. Trimming took off 6 bases at V and 4 bases at J, with 12 bases between the two ends. The CDR3 DNA is TGTGCCAGCAGCCCGGCGAGGGCAGAGACCCAGTACTTC. The encoded protein is CASSPARAETQYF.

This clonotype has only a few counts. The chain has TRBV6-5 and TRBJ2-7, with TRBD1 matching over 8 bases. Trimming took 0 bases from V and 6 from J; bases not matched to a gene: 13. The CDR3 runs 17 residues. Per the germline V gene, CDR1 is MNHEY and CDR2 is SVGAGI. Here the CDR3 DNA reads TGTGCCAGCAGTTACTCTTTTCTTTGGCAGGGGGCGGGCGAGCAGTACTTC. Protein product: CASSYSFLWQGAGEQYF.

This clonotype was seen many times. This sequence joins TRBV7-2 and TRBJ1-1; tentatively, D is TRBD1 (5 bases). Germline CDR1 is SGHTA and CDR2 is FQGNSA. V was clipped by 4 bases and J by 4 bases, with 13 bases between them. The CDR3 totals 14 residues. The CDR3 sequence: CASSSRGEGTEAFF. The CDR3 nucleotides are TGTGCCAGCAGCTCTCGGGGGGAAGGCACTGAAGCTTTCTTT.

This clonotype was picked up many times. The chain joins TRBV7-2 to TRBJ2-7, with D possibly being TRBD1 (6 bases). The CDR3 covers 13 residues. Germline CDR1 reads SGHTA; CDR2 reads FQGNSA. Trimming cost V 5 bases and J 3 bases, with 11 bases left between them. CDR3 sequence (DNA): TGTGCCAGCAGCCCGTTGGACAGCTACGAGCAGTACTTC. Translating gives CASSPLDSYEQYF. Drawing the rest from reference TRBV7-2 and TRBJ2-7, the complete variable domain is GAGVSQSPSNKVTEKGKDVELRCDPISGHTALYWYRQSLGQGLEFLIYFQGNSAPDKSGLPSDRFSAERTGGSVSTLTIQRTQQEDSAVYLCASSPLDSYEQYFGPGTRLTVT.